The 26 T cell receptor beta chains reported below all come from one sample, sequenced in a study of blood T cells in healthy people across ages. A J-beta primer mix and a sample-barcoded 5' primer were used in a second PCR of about 7 to 12 cycles. TCRdb redid the calling of the 5' RACE reads with MiXCR, one entry per CDR3 protein. The sample shows some 1.1 million distinct CDR3 sequences, 35% to 40% of them seen only once. Specimen: blood. Receptors originate from a man between 18 and 35 years old in good health.

In its sample, this clonotype was seen a few times. This chain uses TRBV7-6 with TRBJ1-1; TRBD1 might be the D (6 bases). Trimming removed 5 bases from V and 6 bases from J, with 19 bases in between. This CDR3 is 15 amino acids long. The germline CDR1 and CDR2 sequences are SGHVS and FNYEAQ. The CDR3 bases are TGTGCCAGCAGCCCCCAAGGGGGTCTGGCCTCTGAAGCTTTCTTT. As protein: CASSPQGGLASEAFF.

For this clonotype: This CDR3 fails to terminate in the conserved phenylalanine or tryptophan, so it likely reflects a read error. The V and J genes are TRBV5-1 and TRBJ2-1; the match to TRBD1 covers 7 bases. The germline V gene has CDR1 SGHRS and CDR2 YFSETQ. V lost 4 bases to trimming and J lost 8 bases; unmatched junction nucleotides: 12. This CDR3 has 15 amino acids. The CDR3 coding sequence is TGCGCCAGCAGCCTTCGACAGGGTATCGCGGATGAGCAGTTCGTC. Translation gives CASSLRQGIADEQFV.

The table lists this clonotype with a count of one. This rearrangement joins TRBV7-8 to TRBJ1-3; no clear D. Trimming left V 5 bases short and J 0 bases short, with 17 bases between. The CDR3 is 17 amino acids. From germline, CDR1 is SGHVS and CDR2 FQNEAQ. The DNA for the CDR3 is TGTGCCAGCAGCCCTGGCCCCCAGATTTCCTCTGGAAACACCATATATTTT. This translates into CASSPGPQISSGNTIYF.

CDR3 in DNA: TGCGGCGCCCCTGGGTCCAGGGATACGCAGTATTTT. Encoded protein: CGAPGSRDTQYF. The chain uses TRBV29-1 and TRBJ2-3; D unclear. The CDR3 has 12 amino acids. Germline V gene lookup returns CDR1 SQVTM and CDR2 ANQGSEA.

This clonotype was observed a few times. The chain links TRBV25-1 to TRBJ1-2; the D gene is possibly TRBD1 (5 bases). There are 13 residues in the CDR3. V was cut by 2 bases and J by 8 bases, with 12 bases left in between. Germline V gene data show CDR1 as MGHDK and CDR2 as SYGVNS. CDR3 sequence (DNA): TGTGCCAGCAGTGAAAGGGGAAGGGAGGGCTACACCTTC. Its protein product is CASSERGREGYTF.

This clonotype turned up a few times. The CDR3 bases are TGTGCCAGCATACCCGATGGAACCACAGATACGCAGTATTTT. Its translation: CASIPDGTTDTQYF. This chain joins TRBV6-6 and TRBJ2-3; D is undetermined. In germline, CDR1 is MNHNY, CDR2 SVGAGI (reference sequence). This CDR3 has 14 residues. V lost 7 bases to trimming and J lost 2 bases, with 13 bases between them.

The chain joins TRBV7-2 to TRBJ2-2; TRBD1 might be the D (6 bases). This CDR3 comprises 15 residues. The V end lost 1 base, the J end lost 3 bases, and 9 bases lay between the germline ends. Germline values: CDR1 SGHTA, CDR2 FQGNSA. CDR3: CASSLVRGDTGELFF. In DNA form, the CDR3 reads TGTGCCAGCAGCTTAGTCAGGGGAGACACCGGGGAGCTGTTTTTT.

The chain is built from TRBV7-3 and TRBJ2-1; 12 bases line up with TRBD2. V shed 5 bases, J shed 3 bases, and the junction held 5 bases outside the gene matches. Germline V gives CDR1 SGHTA, CDR2 FQGTGA. The CDR3 length is 16 residues. In DNA, the CDR3 is TGTGCCAGCAGCCTCCGGACTAGCGGGAACTACAATGAGCAGTTCTTC. As protein: CASSLRTSGNYNEQFF. The whole variable domain, filled in from reference TRBV7-3 and TRBJ2-1, reads GAGVSQTPSNKVTEKGKYVELRCDPISGHTALYWYRQSLGQGPEFLIYFQGTGAADDSGLPNDRFFAVRPEGSVSTLKIQRTERGDSAVYLCASSLRTSGNYNEQFFGPGTRLTVL.

The chain recombines TRBV2 with TRBJ2-1; TRBD2 aligns across 8 bases. The CDR3 contains 14 residues. The V gene's germline CDR1 is SNHLY and CDR2 FYNNEI. The ends lost 6 bases at V and 5 bases at J; junction bases unmatched: 6. CDR3 nucleotide sequence: TGTGCCAGCAGCGGGACTAGTGGAAACAATGAGCAGTTCTTC. This sequence encodes CASSGTSGNNEQFF.

This clonotype appeared a single time. J is TRBJ2-5 and V is TRBV5-1, with D maybe TRBD2 (6 bases). The CDR3 consists of 15 residues. Trimming stripped 0 bases from V and 11 bases from J, with 20 bases between. The germline gives CDR1 SGHRS, CDR2 YFSETQ. CDR3 region: CASSLAGGIDNEQYF. As DNA, the CDR3 is TGCGCCAGCAGCTTGGCCGGGGGTATCGACAATGAGCAGTACTTC.

This clonotype was recorded a few times. The J gene is TRBJ1-2, the V gene TRBV7-2, with 7 bases that match TRBD1. The CDR3 covers 16 residues. Germline V lookup: CDR1 SGHTA, CDR2 FQGNSA. V trimming: 5 bases; J trimming: 4 bases; junction bases outside the gene matches: 13. The DNA of the CDR3 is TGTGCCAGCAGCCTATCCGGGACAGAGACAAGCTATGGCTACACCTTC. It encodes CASSLSGTETSYGYTF.

V gene TRBV15 combines with J gene TRBJ2-7; tentatively, D is TRBD2 (6 bases). V lost 0 bases and J lost 5, with 8 bases in between. This CDR3 has 13 amino acids. Germline loops: CDR1 LNHNV, CDR2 YYDKDF (reference sequence). The CDR3 region is CATSRDWGDEQYF. The CDR3, as DNA: TGTGCCACCAGCAGAGATTGGGGGGACGAGCAGTACTTC.

The genes are TRBV6-2 or TRBV6-3 and TRBJ2-5; D is ambiguous. The end of the DNA aligns better with TRBJ2-1, so the J call may be wrong. This CDR3 is built from 11 residues. Germline values: CDR1 MNHEY, CDR2 SVGEGT. For the CDR3, the DNA is TGTGCCAGCAGGATAAAAGAGACCCAGTTCTTC. This translates into CASRIKETQFF.

The chain has TRBV10-3 and TRBJ2-1; no definite D call. V was trimmed by 3 bases and J by 13 bases, leaving 28 bases between them. Germline CDR1 and CDR2: ENHRY and SYGVKD. The CDR3 extends over 17 amino acids. The chain's CDR3 is CAISDGYQSTIVETQFF. For the CDR3, the DNA is TGTGCCATCAGTGACGGGTACCAAAGCACAATTGTAGAGACCCAGTTCTTC.

The V gene is TRBV6-2 or TRBV6-3, the J gene TRBJ2-1; perhaps TRBD2 as D (5 bases). In germline, CDR1 is MNHEY, CDR2 SVGEGT. The CDR3 totals 14 residues. The V end lost 10 bases, the J end lost 0 bases, and 13 bases lay between the germline ends. CDR3 sequence: CATGSGSSYNEQFF. The CDR3 nucleotides are TGTGCCACGGGGTCGGGGAGCTCCTACAATGAGCAGTTCTTC.

This chain connects TRBV5-1 to TRBJ1-2; D gene uncertain. V lost 3 bases and J 7 bases, leaving 13 bases between the germline ends. The CDR3 length is 13 residues. The V gene's germline CDR1 is SGHRS and CDR2 YFSETQ. This CDR3 is CASSWDSGGGYTF. For the CDR3, the DNA is TGCGCCAGCAGCTGGGATTCGGGAGGTGGCTACACCTTC.

On this clonotype: A much larger clone lies a single base off, so this may be a read error. CDR3 in amino acids: CSVTGVHNEQYF. The CDR3, as DNA: TGCAGCGTAACAGGGGTGCACAATGAGCAGTACTTC. The chain uses TRBV29-1 and TRBJ2-5; 7 bases align to TRBD1. Germline V gene sequence: CDR1 SQVTM, CDR2 ANQGSEA. Germline trimming cut 6 bases from V and 11 bases from J; bases unmatched to any gene: 12. This CDR3 is built from 12 residues.

The genes are TRBV13 and TRBJ1-5; 7 bases match TRBD1. The CDR3 extends over 16 amino acids. After removal of 4 bases from V and 5 bases from J, the junction contained 11 bases not matched to a gene. The germline gives CDR1 PRHDT, CDR2 FYEKMQ (reference sequence). The CDR3 here is CASSYNRGSADQPQHF. The CDR3 DNA sequence: TGTGCCAGCAGCTATAACAGGGGATCGGCTGATCAGCCCCAGCATTTT.

CDR3 DNA sequence: TGTGCCAGCAGCTTTGACAGTACTAGCACAGATACGCAGTATTTT. Protein product: CASSFDSTSTDTQYF. The rearrangement links TRBV5-5 to TRBJ2-3; maybe TRBD1 (5 bases). This CDR3 comprises 15 residues. CDR1 and CDR2 from the germline V gene are SGHKS and YYEKEE (reference sequence). Deletions cut 2 bases from V and 0 bases from J, with 10 bases between.

This clonotype was recorded a few times. The V and J genes are TRBV9 and TRBJ2-1, with TRBD2 matching 16 bases. The CDR3 is made up of 16 amino acids. Looked up from germline, CDR1 is SGDLS and CDR2 is YYNGEE. The J segment lost 10 bases and the V segment lost 3 bases, leaving 7 bases of the junction unmatched. CDR3 bases: TGTGCCAGCAGCGCGATAGGGACTAGCGGGGGGGTCGAGCAGTTCTTC. It encodes CASSAIGTSGGVEQFF.

This chain connects TRBV28 to TRBJ2-4; the D gene is possibly TRBD2 (6 bases). The J call could be wrong; TRBJ2-5 is a better fit for the DNA end. This CDR3 spans 15 amino acids. CDR1 and CDR2 from the germline V gene are MDHEN and SYDVKM. CDR3 protein: CASSFLAASLETQYF. As DNA, the CDR3 is TGTGCCAGCAGTTTTTTAGCGGCGTCGCTAGAGACCCAGTACTTC.

The chain joins TRBV10-3 to TRBJ2-4; D remains ambiguous. The end of the DNA is better explained by TRBJ2-7, so the J call may be wrong. Germline V gene data show CDR1 as ENHRY and CDR2 as SYGVKD. The CDR3 consists of 15 residues. The CDR3 DNA reads TGTGCCATCAGTGAATTTTGGGCGAATACCTACGAGCAGTACTTC. Translation: CAISEFWANTYEQYF.

The CDR3: CASSGVGRGYTF. The CDR3 coding sequence is TGTGCCAGCAGTGGAGTAGGTCGTGGCTACACCTTC. The V and J genes are TRBV6-1 and TRBJ1-2; D unclear. CDR1 is MNHNS, CDR2 SASEGT, per germline. V lost 4 bases and J 7 bases, leaving 10 bases between the germline ends. This CDR3 is 12 amino acids long.

This clonotype was seen more than once but under ten times. The chain uses TRBV4-3 and TRBJ1-5, with 9 bases that match TRBD1. Germline V gene data show CDR1 as LGHNA and CDR2 as YSLEER. The CDR3 is 15 amino acids. J was trimmed by 6 bases and V by 3 bases; bases with no gene match: 6. In DNA form, the CDR3 reads TGCGCCAGCAGCCAGAGGACAGGGGAAGGTCAGCCCCAGCATTTT. This translates into CASSQRTGEGQPQHF.

J is TRBJ2-1 and V is TRBV30; possibly TRBD1 or TRBD2 for D (5 bases each). With 5 bases removed from V and 14 bases from J, the gap between germline ends came to 22 bases. The CDR3 has 13 residues. The V gene's germline CDR1 is GTSNPN and CDR2 SVGIG (reference sequence). The CDR3 DNA reads TGTGCCTGGGGAGGCGGCGGGCTGACAGTAAAGTTCTTC. Translating gives CAWGGGGLTVKFF.

This clonotype occurred a few times. The rearrangement links TRBV20-1 to TRBJ2-3, with 7 bases matching TRBD2. The junction had 10 bases not matched to a gene; V was cut back by 5 bases and J by 2 bases. The CDR3 has 15 amino acids. Germline assignment: CDR1 DFQATT and CDR2 SNEGSKA (reference sequence). The CDR3 protein is CSAPPSGETTDTQYF. In DNA form, the CDR3 reads TGCAGTGCTCCGCCGAGCGGGGAGACCACAGATACGCAGTATTTT.